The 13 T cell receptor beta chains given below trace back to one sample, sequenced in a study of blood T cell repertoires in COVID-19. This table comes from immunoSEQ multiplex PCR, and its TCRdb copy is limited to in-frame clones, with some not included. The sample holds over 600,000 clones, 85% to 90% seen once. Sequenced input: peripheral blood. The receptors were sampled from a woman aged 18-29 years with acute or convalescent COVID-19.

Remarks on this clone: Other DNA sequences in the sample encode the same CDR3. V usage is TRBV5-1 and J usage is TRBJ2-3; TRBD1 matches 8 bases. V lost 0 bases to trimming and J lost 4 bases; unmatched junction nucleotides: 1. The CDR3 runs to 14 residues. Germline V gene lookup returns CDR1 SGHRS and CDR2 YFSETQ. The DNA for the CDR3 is TGCGCCAGCAGCTTGGGACAGGGGTCAGATACGCAGTATTTT. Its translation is CASSLGQGSDTQYF.

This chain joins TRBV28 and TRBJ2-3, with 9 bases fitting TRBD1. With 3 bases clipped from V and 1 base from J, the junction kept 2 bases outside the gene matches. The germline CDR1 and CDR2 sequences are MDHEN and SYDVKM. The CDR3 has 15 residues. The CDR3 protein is CASSFDRGGTDTQYF. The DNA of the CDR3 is TGTGCCAGCAGTTTCGACAGGGGGGGCACAGATACGCAGTATTTT.

Here the CDR3 reads CASSLGGPQGYWGNTEAFF. The DNA for the CDR3 is TGTGCCAGCAGCTTAGGGGGTCCACAGGGATATTGGGGGAACACTGAAGCTTTCTTT. This rearrangement joins TRBV11-2 to TRBJ1-1; a weak D match, TRBD1 (6 bases). Germline assignment: CDR1 SGHAT and CDR2 FQNNGV. The CDR3 consists of 19 residues. V was cut by 1 base and J by 1 base, with 22 bases left in between.

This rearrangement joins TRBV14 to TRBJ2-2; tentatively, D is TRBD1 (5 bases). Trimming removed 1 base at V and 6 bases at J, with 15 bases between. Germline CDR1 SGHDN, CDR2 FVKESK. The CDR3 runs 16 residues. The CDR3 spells CASSQVRNLQAGELFF. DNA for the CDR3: TGTGCCAGCAGCCAAGTCCGGAACCTACAGGCCGGGGAGCTGTTTTTT.

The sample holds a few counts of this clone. The DNA for the CDR3 is TGTGCCAGCTCACCGGCATCAGAGGGCACTGAAGCTTTCTTT. This encodes CASSPASEGTEAFF. The rearrangement links TRBV18 to TRBJ1-1; the D is unclear. This CDR3 has 14 residues. V was clipped by 3 bases and J by 4 bases, with 12 bases between them. Germline V gene lookup returns CDR1 KGHSH and CDR2 LQKENI.

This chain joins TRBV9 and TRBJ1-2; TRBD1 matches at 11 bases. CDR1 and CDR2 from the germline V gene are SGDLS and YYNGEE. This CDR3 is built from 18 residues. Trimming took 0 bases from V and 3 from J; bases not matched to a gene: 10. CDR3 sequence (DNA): TGTGCCAGCAGCGTAGCCCCTTTACCGGGACAGGGGGACTATGGCTACACCTTC. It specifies CASSVAPLPGQGDYGYTF.

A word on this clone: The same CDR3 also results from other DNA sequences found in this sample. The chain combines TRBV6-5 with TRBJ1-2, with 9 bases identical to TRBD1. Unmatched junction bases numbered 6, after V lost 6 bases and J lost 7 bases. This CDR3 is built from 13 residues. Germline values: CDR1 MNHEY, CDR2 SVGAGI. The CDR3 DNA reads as TGTGCCAGCAGGGGACAGGGTTCTCGTGGCTACACCTTC. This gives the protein CASRGQGSRGYTF.

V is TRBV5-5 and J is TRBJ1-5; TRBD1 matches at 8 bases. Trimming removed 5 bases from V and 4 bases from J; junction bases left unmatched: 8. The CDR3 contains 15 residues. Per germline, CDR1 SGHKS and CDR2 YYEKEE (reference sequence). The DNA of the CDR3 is TGTGCCAGCAGTTCGGACAGGGTTCCAAATCAGCCCCAGCATTTT. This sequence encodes CASSSDRVPNQPQHF.

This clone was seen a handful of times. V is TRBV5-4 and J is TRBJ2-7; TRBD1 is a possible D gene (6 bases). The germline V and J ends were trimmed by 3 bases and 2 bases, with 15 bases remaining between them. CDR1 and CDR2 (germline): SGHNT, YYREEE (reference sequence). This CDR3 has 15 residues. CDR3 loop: CASSSTGSLPYEQYF. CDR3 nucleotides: TGTGCCAGCAGCTCCACAGGGTCCCTACCCTACGAGCAGTACTTC.

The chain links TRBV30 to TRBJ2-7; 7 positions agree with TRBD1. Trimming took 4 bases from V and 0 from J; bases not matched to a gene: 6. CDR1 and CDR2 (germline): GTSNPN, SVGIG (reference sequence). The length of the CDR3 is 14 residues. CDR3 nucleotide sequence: TGTGCCTGGATGGATGGGACAGTCTCCTACGAGCAGTACTTC. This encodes CAWMDGTVSYEQYF.

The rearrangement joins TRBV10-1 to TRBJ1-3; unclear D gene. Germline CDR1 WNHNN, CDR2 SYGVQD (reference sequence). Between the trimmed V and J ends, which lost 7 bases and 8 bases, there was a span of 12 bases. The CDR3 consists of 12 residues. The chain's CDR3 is CASIVDTDTIYF. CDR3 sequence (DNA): TGCGCCAGCATTGTCGACACGGACACCATATATTTT.

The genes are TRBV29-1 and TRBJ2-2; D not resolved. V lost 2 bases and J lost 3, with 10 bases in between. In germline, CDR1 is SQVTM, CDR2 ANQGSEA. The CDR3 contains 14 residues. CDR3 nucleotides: TGCAGCGTTGAATCCCCTCTTTACACCGGGGAGCTGTTTTTT. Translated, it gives CSVESPLYTGELFF.

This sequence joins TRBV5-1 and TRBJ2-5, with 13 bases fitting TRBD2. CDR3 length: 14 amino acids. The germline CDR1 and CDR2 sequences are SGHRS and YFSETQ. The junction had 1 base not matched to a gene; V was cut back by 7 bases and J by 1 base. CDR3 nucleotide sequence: TGCGCCAGCGGGACTAGCGGGGCCCAAGAGACCCAGTACTTC. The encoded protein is CASGTSGAQETQYF.